This T cell receptor (beta chain) comes out of a study of T cells in Graves' hyperthyroidism and ophthalmopathy (dated by TCRdb to between 2018 and 2020). In the study overall: Peripheral blood samples were taken at initial diagnosis, before any treatment was given. The paper reports TCR Vbeta CDR3 sequencing of roughly 140 peripheral blood samples: approximately 41 ophthalmopathy, over 70 hyperthyroidism and around 17 progressor patients. An independent validation cohort of fewer than 20 hyperthyroidism patients and about 16 patients who later progressed to ophthalmopathy tested prospective prediction of ophthalmopathy. The roughly 99 discovery patients were divided at random into training and test sets in a 7:3 ratio. To identify TCR V-J signatures that set the groups apart, the researchers used a discovery cohort of 100 or so patients, made up of about 44 with Graves' ophthalmopathy and 57 with stable Graves' hyperthyroidism. In addition, the study compared T-cell repertoires in thyroid tissue and in blood from several Graves' hyperthyroidism patients. After sampling, hyperthyroidism patients received methimazole starting at 30 mg daily, and ophthalmopathy patients received high-dose intravenous methylprednisolone. The research as a whole found: Most expanded thyroid clonotypes (frequency above 0.001) were also found in blood, which suggests that blood repertoires may mirror thyroid immune responses. Sample size was not statistically predetermined, and blinding of investigators to group allocation was not performed. A 13 V-J signature model separated ophthalmopathy from stable hyperthyroidism, with around 88% sensitivity and 81.08% specificity in cross-validation and 80%/75% in testing. In validation, the model predicted progression to ophthalmopathy a median of 6.5 months before onset, with roughly 70% sensitivity and almost 75% specificity.

Trimming takes 4 bases from V and 5 bases from J, and the germline ends sit 12 bases apart. CDR1 SQVTM and CDR2 ANQGSEA are derived from the germline V gene. The CDR3, from cysteine to phenylalanine, totals 13 residues. Only the CDR3 portion is preserved as DNA: 39 bases, with reading frame beginning at the first base. This clonotype was seen ten or more times. The antigen it binds to is not known. No quality values exist for individual bases; no much larger clone is one base distant. Graves' hyperthyroidism was defined as stable when no progression to ophthalmopathy occurred over 18 months of follow-up. The hyperthyroidism patients were between 18 and 65 years old and newly diagnosed, with a disease duration of less than 2 months. The study excluded patients with uncontrolled infections, other autoimmune diseases, pregnancy or lactation. Clinical symptoms, serum thyroxine and TRAb, thyroid ultrasound, and orbital computed tomography formed the basis for the diagnoses. PBMCs were separated from roughly 9.3 ml of fresh peripheral blood using Ficoll-Paque density gradient centrifugation. Total RNA was extracted with Trizol reagent, and quality was checked on an Agilent 2100 Bioanalyzer.

Amplification of TCR beta CDR3 regions was carried out from RNA transcripts. The first round of RT-PCR for the TCR CDR3 was performed with the HTBI primer set and the Qiagen OneStep RT-PCR kit. A second multiplex PCR round built the libraries, followed by size selection and purification. Sequencing of the libraries was done on an Illumina HiSeq2000 using paired-end 100 bp reads. Turning to the authors' computational methods: SOAPnuke was used to process the raw data, removing reads that contained adapters or uncalled bases, had a mean Phred below 15, or lacked an exact match to the constant primer or identifier. High-quality paired reads were merged with COPE v1.2.5, and unique nucleotide sequences were defined as clonotypes. MiTCR v1.1 was used to align clonotypes to the IMGT TRBV, TRBD and TRBJ reference segments. Analysis was restricted to V-J combinations with a frequency above 0.0001, which covered roughly 99% of repertoires. A TCS score was defined as the ratio between F50 (clonal expansion) and ExV (chaos), using BLOSUM62-based TCRdist between CDR3 peptides within each V-J. Welch's t-statistics and random forest reduced 500 to 550 V-J features to roughly 13, which were used in a naive Bayes classifier (R e1071). TCRdb redid the processing of the public reads, applying fastp at Q25 and MiXCR, and retained in-frame beta chains. Every entry covers one CDR3 protein and lists the most common genes and DNA from its rows. The V and J calls and clone size come from TCRdb's table, not from the authors' own analysis. This sample has some 200,000 distinct CDR3 sequences in its table, and roughly a sixth of those were observed once. Around 50% of the sample lies in the top ten.

This TCR was sampled from a man aged 50 to 59 with Graves' hyperthyroidism. Sequencing was performed on blood. This sequence uses TRBV29-1 and TRBJ2-1; a tentative D call is TRBD2 (5 bases match). The CDR3 amino acid sequence is: CSVAGRDNNEQFF. The DNA sequence reads TGCAGCGTTGCCGGACGGGATAACAATGAGCAGTTCTTC.